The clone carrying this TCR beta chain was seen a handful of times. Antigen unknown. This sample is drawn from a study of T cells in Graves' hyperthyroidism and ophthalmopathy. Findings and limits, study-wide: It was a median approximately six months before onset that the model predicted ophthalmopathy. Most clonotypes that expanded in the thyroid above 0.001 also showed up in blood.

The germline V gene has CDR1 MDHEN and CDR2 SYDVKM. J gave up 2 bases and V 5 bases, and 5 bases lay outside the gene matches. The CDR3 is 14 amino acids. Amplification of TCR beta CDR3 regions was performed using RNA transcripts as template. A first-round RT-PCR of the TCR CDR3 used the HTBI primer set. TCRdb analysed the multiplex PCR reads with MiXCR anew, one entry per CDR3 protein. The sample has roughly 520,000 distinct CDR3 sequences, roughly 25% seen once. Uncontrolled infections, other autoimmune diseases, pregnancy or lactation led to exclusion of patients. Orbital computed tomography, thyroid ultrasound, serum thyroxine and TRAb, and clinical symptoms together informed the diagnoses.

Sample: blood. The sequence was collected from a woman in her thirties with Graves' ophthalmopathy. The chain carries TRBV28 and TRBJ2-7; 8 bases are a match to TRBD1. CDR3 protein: CASSDRGRTYEQYF. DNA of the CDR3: TGTGCCAGCAGTGACAGGGGTAGGACCTACGAGCAGTACTTC.